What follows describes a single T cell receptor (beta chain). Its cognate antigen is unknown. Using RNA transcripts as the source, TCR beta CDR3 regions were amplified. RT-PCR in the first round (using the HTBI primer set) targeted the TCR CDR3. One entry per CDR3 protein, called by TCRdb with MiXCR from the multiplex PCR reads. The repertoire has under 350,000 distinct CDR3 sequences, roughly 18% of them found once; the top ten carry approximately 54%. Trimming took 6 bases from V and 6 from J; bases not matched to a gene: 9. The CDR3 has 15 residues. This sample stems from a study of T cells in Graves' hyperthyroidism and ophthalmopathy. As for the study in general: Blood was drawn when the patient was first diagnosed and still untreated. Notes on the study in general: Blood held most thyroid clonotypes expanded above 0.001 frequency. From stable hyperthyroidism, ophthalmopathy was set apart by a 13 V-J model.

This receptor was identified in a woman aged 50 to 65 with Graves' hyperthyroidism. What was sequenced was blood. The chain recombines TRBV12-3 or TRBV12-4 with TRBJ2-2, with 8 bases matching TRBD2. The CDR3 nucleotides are TGTGCCAGCAGCGTCCGGACCGGGAGGGCCGGGGAGCTGTTTTTT. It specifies CASSVRTGRAGELFF.